These 22 T cell receptor beta chains share one sample of origin, sequenced in a study of T-cell memory formation after mild COVID-19. TCRdb fed the 5' RACE reads into MiXCR, producing one record per CDR3 protein. Altogether under 300,000 distinct CDR3 sequences are present, around 15% being singletons, with the ten largest covering approximately 3.4%. Sequencing input: PBMCs or a T cell subset sorted from them (not recorded which). The receptors were gathered from a man aged 18 to 30 who had mild COVID-19 (a few samples of this study predate the infection). Cell type and time point are not known.

This chain links TRBV2 with TRBJ1-4; no reliable D call. Trimming pared 7 bases from V and 5 bases from J, leaving 2 bases between. In germline, CDR1 is SNHLY, CDR2 FYNNEI. This CDR3 is 10 amino acids long. This CDR3 is CASKNEKLFF. In DNA form, the CDR3 reads TGTGCCAGCAAAAATGAAAAACTGTTTTTT.

The CDR3 region is CSVAPNRGGGYTF. The CDR3 coding sequence is TGCAGCGTTGCACCGAACAGGGGGGGAGGCTACACCTTC. The chain carries TRBV29-1 and TRBJ1-2, with TRBD1 matching over 8 bases. CDR3 length: 13 residues. Germline V gene data show CDR1 as SQVTM and CDR2 as ANQGSEA. The V segment lost 4 bases and the J segment 8 bases; nucleotides outside the gene matches: 9. Full variable domain (rest looked up from reference TRBV29-1 and TRBJ1-2): SAVISQKPSRDICQRGTSLTIQCQVDSQVTMMFWYRQQPGQSLTLIATANQGSEATYESGFVIDKFPISRPNLTFSTLTVSNMSPEDSSIYLCSVAPNRGGGYTFGSGTRLTVV.

A few counts support this clonotype. The J gene is TRBJ2-5, the V gene TRBV20-1; a possible D gene is TRBD2 (6 bases). The CDR3 runs 13 residues. Per germline, CDR1 DFQATT and CDR2 SNEGSKA (reference sequence). Trimming took 3 bases from V and 1 from J, leaving 9 bases between them. The CDR3 spells CSASAGSQETQYF. For the CDR3, the DNA is TGCAGTGCTAGTGCCGGGAGCCAAGAGACCCAGTACTTC.

This clonotype has more than one count but fewer than ten. This chain links TRBV12-3 or TRBV12-4 with TRBJ2-2, with 7 positions matching TRBD1. Trimming at V came to 3 bases and at J to 2 bases, leaving 3 bases not matched to a gene. This CDR3 comprises 15 residues. CDR3 sequence: CASSFGQVNTGELFF. The DNA of the CDR3 is TGTGCCAGCAGTTTTGGACAGGTTAACACCGGGGAGCTGTTTTTT.

At least ten counts were recorded for this clonotype. The chain combines TRBV7-3 with TRBJ2-1; 11 bases are shared with TRBD2. V lost 1 base and J lost 6; bases outside the gene matches: 2. The CDR3 runs 15 residues. Germline V gene sequence: CDR1 SGHTA, CDR2 FQGTGA. As DNA, the CDR3 is TGTGCCAGCAGCTTAAGCCTAGCGGGGGGCAATGAGCAGTTCTTC. Encoded protein: CASSLSLAGGNEQFF.

This clonotype came up a few times. V is TRBV10-3 and J is TRBJ2-3, with TRBD2 matching over 7 bases. CDR3 length equals 14 residues. The ends lost 8 bases at V and 5 bases at J; junction bases unmatched: 10. Germline V gene sequence: CDR1 ENHRY, CDR2 SYGVKD. CDR3 in amino acids: CAIAGVTRVDTQYF. In DNA form, the CDR3 reads TGTGCCATCGCGGGGGTAACTAGAGTAGATACGCAGTATTTT.

In its sample, this clonotype was seen a few times. The rearrangement links TRBV7-9 to TRBJ1-1; D gene ambiguous. CDR3 length: 14 amino acids. V lost 3 bases to trimming and J lost 1 base, with 9 bases between them. Germline CDR1 reads SEHNR; CDR2 reads FQNEAQ (reference sequence). The CDR3: CASSLVGSNTEAFF. CDR3 DNA: TGTGCCAGCAGCTTGGTCGGCTCGAACACTGAAGCTTTCTTT.

This clonotype has only a few counts. The chain uses TRBV20-1 and TRBJ1-6; 7 nucleotides agree with TRBD1. The V gene end was trimmed by 1 base and the J gene end by 5 bases; junction bases not matched to a gene: 8. CDR1 and CDR2 (germline): DFQATT, SNEGSKA (reference sequence). The CDR3 runs to 16 residues. The CDR3 nucleotides are TGCAGTGCTAGAGCCCGGGTCGGGACAGATAATTCACCCCTCCACTTT. The encoded protein is CSARARVGTDNSPLHF.

This clonotype was observed a handful of times. The chain uses TRBV6-1 and TRBJ1-2, with D uncertain. The germline V gene encodes CDR1 MNHNS and CDR2 SASEGT. The ends were cut back, 1 base at V and 6 bases at J, with 18 bases in the middle. This CDR3 comprises 16 residues. CDR3 sequence reads: CASSEVGSGLDDGYTF. The CDR3 region has the DNA TGTGCCAGCAGTGAAGTGGGGTCCGGGTTAGACGATGGCTACACCTTC.

The V and J genes are TRBV20-1 and TRBJ2-5; maybe TRBD1 (6 bases). The CDR3 loop spans 12 amino acids. Trimming took off 2 bases at V and 4 bases at J, with 8 bases between the two ends. Per the germline V gene, CDR1 is DFQATT and CDR2 is SNEGSKA (reference sequence). CDR3 residues: CSARTGPETQYF. CDR3 bases: TGCAGTGCTAGAACAGGGCCAGAGACCCAGTACTTC.

J is TRBJ2-5 and V is TRBV12-3 or TRBV12-4; D gene uncertain. The CDR3 length is 14 residues. Trimming removed 5 bases from V and 5 bases from J, with 15 bases in between. The CDR3 reads CASSPRTSPETQYF. The CDR3 coding sequence is TGTGCCAGCAGTCCCCGGACGTCTCCCGAGACCCAGTACTTC.

This clonotype turned up a few times. The chain is built from TRBV29-1 and TRBJ2-5, with a possible D match to TRBD1 (7 bases). Germline CDR1 SQVTM, CDR2 ANQGSEA. Trimming cost V 7 bases and J 4 bases, with 16 bases left between them. The CDR3 is made up of 13 amino acids. The CDR3 spells CSAQQGGAETQYF. The CDR3 nucleotides are TGCAGCGCCCAGCAGGGGGGCGCAGAGACCCAGTACTTC.

The chain is built from TRBV2 and TRBJ2-5; TRBD2 is a possible D gene (6 bases). Trimming cost V 4 bases and J 5 bases, with 17 bases left between them. Germline loops: CDR1 SNHLY, CDR2 FYNNEI. The CDR3 loop spans 15 amino acids. For the CDR3, the DNA is TGTGCCAGCAGTGGGCTAGGCGGGGCTAAGGAGACCCAGTACTTC. Its translation: CASSGLGGAKETQYF.

This clonotype was seen only a few times. The chain joins TRBV28 to TRBJ2-5; 7 nucleotides align to TRBD2. Germline V CDR1 and CDR2: MDHEN, SYDVKM. Trimming took 2 bases from V and 4 from J; bases not matched to a gene: 4. This CDR3 has 14 residues. The CDR3 spells CASSLPTSAETQYF. DNA of the CDR3: TGTGCCAGCAGTTTACCAACTAGCGCAGAGACCCAGTACTTC.

This clonotype has a count of ten or more. The chain has TRBV7-2 and TRBJ2-5; 9 bases fit TRBD2. The CDR3 has 16 amino acids. CDR1 and CDR2 from the germline V gene are SGHTA and FQGNSA. J gave up 1 base and V 3 bases, and 6 bases lay outside the gene matches. CDR3 DNA: TGTGCCAGCAGCTTGAGTGGAGCGGGGGGCCAAGAGACCCAGTACTTC. Translated: CASSLSGAGGQETQYF.

This clonotype was seen a few times. This chain uses TRBV20-1 with TRBJ2-1, with D possibly matching TRBD2 (5 bases). Trimming took off 1 base at V and 9 bases at J, with 19 bases between the two ends. The CDR3 runs to 15 residues. Germline CDR1 and CDR2: DFQATT and SNEGSKA (reference sequence). CDR3 nucleotide sequence: TGCAGTGCTAGAGGCCTGTTTGAGGGTCCTGGTGAGCAGTTCTTC. This codes for CSARGLFEGPGEQFF.

The genes are TRBV28 and TRBJ1-2; 11 bases line up with TRBD1. The V gene's germline CDR1 is MDHEN and CDR2 SYDVKM. This CDR3 is 14 amino acids long. Trimming removed 7 bases from V and 2 bases from J; junction bases left unmatched: 3. In DNA form, the CDR3 reads TGTGCCAGCACAAGGGACAGGGGGAACTATGGCTACACCTTC. Its translation: CASTRDRGNYGYTF.

The CDR3 sequence: CASSQGGTAYGYTF. In DNA, the CDR3 is TGTGCCAGCAGCCAGGGCGGGACAGCCTATGGCTACACCTTC. This chain joins TRBV4-2 and TRBJ1-2; 7 nucleotides align to TRBD1. Germline CDR1 is LGHNA and CDR2 is YNFKEQ. The length of the CDR3 is 14 residues. With 3 bases clipped from V and 4 bases from J, the junction kept 5 bases outside the gene matches.

This clonotype was counted between two and nine times. The rearrangement joins TRBV12-3 or TRBV12-4 to TRBJ1-1; D gene uncertain. There are 12 residues in the CDR3. The ends were cut back, 6 bases at V and 7 bases at J, with 12 bases in the middle. In DNA form, the CDR3 reads TGTGCCAGCAGCCCGGCTCGGGATGAAGCTTTCTTT. Translation gives CASSPARDEAFF.

In its sample, this clonotype was seen a few times. The rearrangement links TRBV7-2 to TRBJ2-5; D is possibly TRBD2 (5 bases). The germline gives CDR1 SGHTA, CDR2 FQGNSA. Trimming removed 5 bases from V and 7 bases from J, with 17 bases in between. The CDR3 is 14 residues long. CDR3 protein: CASSPQRLPGTQYF. In DNA, the CDR3 is TGTGCCAGCAGCCCCCAGCGGCTCCCTGGGACCCAGTACTTC.

About this clonotype itself: This may come from a read error, since a much larger clone is one base off. The conserved phenylalanine or tryptophan is not found at the CDR3 terminus, so this likely reflects a read error. The chain combines TRBV12-3 or TRBV12-4 with TRBJ2-5, with D perhaps TRBD1 or TRBD2 (5 bases each). CDR3 size: 12 residues. With 5 bases removed from V and 9 bases from J, the gap between germline ends came to 13 bases. CDR3 DNA: TGTGCCAGCAGTGCCCCCATGGGGGCCCAGTACTAC. This translates into CASSAPMGAQYY.

J is TRBJ2-1 and V is TRBV10-3; D gene uncertain. The CDR3 totals 14 residues. Germline values: CDR1 ENHRY, CDR2 SYGVKD. V gave up 2 bases and J gave up 7 bases, with 12 bases separating them. CDR3 loop: CAISEVSFGNEQFF. The CDR3, as DNA: TGTGCCATCAGTGAGGTATCCTTTGGGAATGAGCAGTTCTTC.